The clone carrying this T cell receptor beta chain was seen once. This sample's time point: baseline, week 1 (first vaccination visit). Treatment described: pre-vaccination baseline after standard-of-care therapy. This CDR3 spans 13 amino acids. The V gene lost 0 bases and the J gene lost 5 bases, with 7 bases spanning the gap. Per germline, CDR1 MNHEY and CDR2 SVGAGI. The record originates from a study of a mutant IDH1 vaccine in newly diagnosed glioma. About the research overall: The treated population exhibited a male proportion of roughly 62%, a female proportion of approximately 38%, and a mean age of about 39 years. Before enrollment, patients got radiotherapy alone, temozolomide alone, or mostly the combination.

Sequencing used immunoSEQ multiplex PCR; TCRdb keeps in-frame clones, though not all of them. The sample consists of tens of thousands of clones, roughly 87% of them appearing once. Material: PBMCs, obtained from a glioma patient treated with radiotherapy, temozolomide or both. The receptor was derived from a man aged 35-49 years with glioma. Some clones in this sample may be carry-over from other donors' samples. The V and J genes are TRBV6-5 and TRBJ1-2; no clear D gene. The CDR3 DNA follows: TGTGCCAGCAGTTACTCTGACCGGTATGGCTACACCTTC. Its translation: CASSYSDRYGYTF.